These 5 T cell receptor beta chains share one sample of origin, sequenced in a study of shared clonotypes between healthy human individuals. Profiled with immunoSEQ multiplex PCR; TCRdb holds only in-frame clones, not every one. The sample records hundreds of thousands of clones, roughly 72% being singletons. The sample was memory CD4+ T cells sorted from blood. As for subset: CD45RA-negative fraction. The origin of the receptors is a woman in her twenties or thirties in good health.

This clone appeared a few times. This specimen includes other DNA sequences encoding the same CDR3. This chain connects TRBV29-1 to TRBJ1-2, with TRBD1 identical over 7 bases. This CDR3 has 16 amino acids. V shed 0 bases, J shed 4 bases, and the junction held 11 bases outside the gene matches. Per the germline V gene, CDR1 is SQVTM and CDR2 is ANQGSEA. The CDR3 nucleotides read TGCAGCGTTGAAGATAGGGGGCGGGGGCAAAGCTATGGCTACACCTTC. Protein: CSVEDRGRGQSYGYTF.

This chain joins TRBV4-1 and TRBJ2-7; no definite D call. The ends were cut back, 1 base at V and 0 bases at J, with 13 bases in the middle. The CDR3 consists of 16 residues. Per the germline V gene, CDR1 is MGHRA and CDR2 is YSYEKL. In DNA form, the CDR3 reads TGCGCCAGCAGCCAAGCGGGCCTCAGGAGCTCCTACGAGCAGTACTTC. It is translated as CASSQAGLRSSYEQYF.

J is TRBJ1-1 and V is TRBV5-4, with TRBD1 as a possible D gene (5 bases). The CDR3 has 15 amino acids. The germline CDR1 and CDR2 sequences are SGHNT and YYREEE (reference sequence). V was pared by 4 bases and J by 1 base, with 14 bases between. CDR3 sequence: CASSGRQNSNTEAFF. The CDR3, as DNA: TGTGCCAGCAGCGGGAGACAGAATTCGAACACTGAAGCTTTCTTT.

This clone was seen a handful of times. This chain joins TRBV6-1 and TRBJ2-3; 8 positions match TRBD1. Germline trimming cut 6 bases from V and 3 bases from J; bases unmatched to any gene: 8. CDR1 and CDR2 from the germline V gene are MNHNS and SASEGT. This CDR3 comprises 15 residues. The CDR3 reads CASSRPGQGTDTQYF. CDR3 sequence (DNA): TGTGCCAGCAGCCGCCCCGGACAGGGAACAGATACGCAGTATTTT.

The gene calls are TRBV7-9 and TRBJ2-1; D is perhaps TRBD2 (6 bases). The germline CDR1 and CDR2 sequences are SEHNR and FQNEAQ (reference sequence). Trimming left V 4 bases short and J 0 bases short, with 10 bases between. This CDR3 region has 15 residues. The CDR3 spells CASSSRESSYNEQFF. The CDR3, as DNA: TGTGCCAGCAGCTCCCGGGAGAGCTCCTACAATGAGCAGTTCTTC. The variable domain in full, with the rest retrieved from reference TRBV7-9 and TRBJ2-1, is DTGVSQNPRHKITKRGQNVTFRCDPISEHNRLYWYRQTLGQGPEFLTYFQNEAQLEKSRLLSDRFSAERPKGSFSTLEIQRTEQGDSAMYLCASSSRESSYNEQFFGPGTRLTVL.